These 26 T cell receptor beta chains were all obtained from the same sample, sequenced in a study of shared clonotypes between healthy human individuals. The table came from immunoSEQ multiplex PCR; TCRdb's copy has only in-frame clones and leaves some out. The sample has about 1.5 million clones, approximately 98% seen once. Input material: naive CD4+ T cells sorted from blood. The subset was: CD45RA+ positively selected. The source is a man aged 25 to 45 in good health.

The gene calls are TRBV18 and TRBJ2-2; TRBD1 matches at 7 bases. V was clipped by 5 bases and J by 3 bases; unmatched bases: 6. Germline CDR1 KGHSH, CDR2 LQKENI. CDR3 length: 15 amino acids. CDR3: CASSETGSHTGELFF. The CDR3 coding sequence is TGTGCCAGCTCAGAGACAGGGTCGCACACCGGGGAGCTGTTTTTT.

The chain couples TRBV14 to TRBJ2-1, with unresolved D. The V end lost 4 bases, the J end lost 5 bases, and 15 bases lay between the germline ends. The CDR3 is made up of 15 amino acids. In germline, CDR1 is SGHDN, CDR2 FVKESK. The CDR3 protein is CASSPLTTQDNEQFF. The CDR3 region has the DNA TGTGCCAGCAGCCCATTAACCACCCAAGACAATGAGCAGTTCTTC.

The rearrangement links TRBV19 to TRBJ1-1, with no clear D. Looked up from germline, CDR1 is LNHDA and CDR2 is SQIVND (reference sequence). The V and J ends lost 8 bases and 4 bases respectively, with 11 bases between them. This CDR3 has 12 amino acids. The CDR3 loop reads CASRGIGTEAFF. DNA for the CDR3: TGTGCCAGTCGAGGAATAGGCACTGAAGCTTTCTTT.

The chain has TRBV6-1 and TRBJ2-5; 7 nucleotides align to TRBD1. The ends lost 8 bases at V and 5 bases at J; junction bases unmatched: 11. The germline V gene encodes CDR1 MNHNS and CDR2 SASEGT. This CDR3 has 14 residues. The CDR3 DNA reads TGTGCCAGCGCGTGGCAGGGGGTGTTGGAGACCCAGTACTTC. Encoded protein: CASAWQGVLETQYF.

This chain uses TRBV2 with TRBJ2-1, with D maybe TRBD2 (6 bases). V gave up 6 bases and J gave up 4 bases, with 16 bases separating them. Per germline, CDR1 SNHLY and CDR2 FYNNEI. This CDR3 contains 15 residues. CDR3 coding DNA: TGTGCCAGCAGCGAGGAGGGCCCAGATTACAATGAGCAGTTCTTC. Its protein product is CASSEEGPDYNEQFF.

The chain employs TRBV5-4 and TRBJ2-2; tentative D call: TRBD1 (5 bases). V lost 5 bases, J lost 6 bases, and 14 bases lay in between. The CDR3 is 14 amino acids. Per the germline V gene, CDR1 is SGHNT and CDR2 is YYREEE (reference sequence). In DNA form, the CDR3 reads TGTGCCAGCAGTGTTTCAGGGTTTTCCGGGGAGCTGTTTTTT. Residues: CASSVSGFSGELFF.

The chain combines TRBV28 with TRBJ2-5, with D perhaps matching TRBD2 (6 bases). This CDR3 is 15 amino acids long. The germline V gene encodes CDR1 MDHEN and CDR2 SYDVKM. Deletions cut 4 bases from V and 9 bases from J, with 21 bases between. The CDR3, as DNA: TGTGCCAGCAGTTCCTCGGCCGGCCCAGGCGGGGCCCAGTACTTC. Translation gives CASSSSAGPGGAQYF.

The chain links TRBV9 to TRBJ2-3; the D is unclear. Trimming removed 4 bases from V and 6 bases from J, with 15 bases in between. Germline loops: CDR1 SGDLS, CDR2 YYNGEE. This CDR3 region has 14 residues. CDR3 coding DNA: TGTGCCAGCAGCCCCCAGGCACGTGCTGATACGCAGTATTTT. Translating gives CASSPQARADTQYF.

This clone came up once. Other DNA sequences in this sample translate to the same CDR3. Here the CDR3 reads CASRRTGQETQYF. The CDR3 bases are TGTGCCAGCAGGAGGACAGGCCAAGAGACCCAGTACTTC. The chain has TRBV27 and TRBJ2-5, with 7 bases matching TRBD1. The V and J ends lost 6 bases and 1 base, in that order; junction bases with no gene match: 2. The CDR3 has 13 residues. In germline, CDR1 is MNHEY, CDR2 SMNVEV (reference sequence).

This clone was counted once. The chain carries TRBV19 and TRBJ2-1; D is ambiguous. Germline CDR1 and CDR2: LNHDA and SQIVND (reference sequence). This CDR3 has 14 amino acids. Trimming took off 3 bases at V and 5 bases at J, with 11 bases between the two ends. As DNA, the CDR3 is TGTGCCAGTAGTATCTCCAGAGGTGACAATGAGCAGTTCTTC. Encoded protein: CASSISRGDNEQFF.

The rearrangement links TRBV14 to TRBJ1-1; the D gene is possibly TRBD1 (5 bases). Trimming removed 1 base at V and 6 bases at J, with 15 bases between. The CDR3 is made up of 15 amino acids. Germline V lookup: CDR1 SGHDN, CDR2 FVKESK. The chain's CDR3 is CASSQVDSGKAEAFF. As DNA, the CDR3 is TGTGCCAGCAGCCAAGTTGACAGTGGGAAGGCTGAAGCTTTCTTT.

This rearrangement joins TRBV18 to TRBJ1-3, with D unresolved. In germline, CDR1 is KGHSH, CDR2 LQKENI. The V end lost 3 bases, the J end lost 5 bases, and 20 bases lay between the germline ends. CDR3 length: 17 amino acids. As DNA, the CDR3 is TGTGCCAGCTCACCGACTCCTCATTCGGGATTGAGAAACACCATATATTTT. Residues: CASSPTPHSGLRNTIYF. The complete variable domain, with remaining parts taken from reference TRBV18 and TRBJ1-3, reads NAGVMQNPRHLVRRRGQEARLRCSPMKGHSHVYWYRQLPEEGLKFMVYLQKENIIDESGMPKERFSAEFPKEGPSILRIQQVVRGDSAAYFCASSPTPHSGLRNTIYFGEGSWLTVV.

This sequence joins TRBV5-1 and TRBJ2-3; maybe TRBD2 (6 bases). The CDR3 sequence is 11 residues long. CDR1 is SGHRS and CDR2 is YFSETQ in the germline V gene. Trimming removed 4 bases at V and 14 bases at J, with 14 bases between. The CDR3 sequence: CASSHGGARYF. CDR3 bases: TGCGCCAGCAGCCACGGGGGAGCAAGGTATTTT.

The genes are TRBV7-2 and TRBJ2-7; 7 nucleotides match TRBD2. J gave up 5 bases and V 5 bases, and 12 bases lay outside the gene matches. From germline, CDR1 is SGHTA and CDR2 FQGNSA. This CDR3 has 15 residues. Here the CDR3 reads CASSLRGEKRNEQYF. The CDR3 DNA is TGTGCCAGCAGCCTCCGGGGGGAGAAGAGGAACGAGCAGTACTTC.

The chain joins TRBV4-3 to TRBJ1-4, with TRBD1 matching over 7 bases. CDR3 length: 14 residues. After removal of 0 bases from V and 6 bases from J, the junction contained 1 base not matched to a gene. Germline V CDR1 and CDR2: LGHNA, YSLEER. CDR3 nucleotides: TGCGCCAGCAGCCAAGACAGGGGGGATGAAAAACTGTTTTTT. Its protein is CASSQDRGDEKLFF.

The chain recombines TRBV5-1 with TRBJ2-4; no clear D. Germline-derived CDR1 and CDR2 are SGHRS and YFSETQ. The CDR3 sequence is 17 residues long. V was shortened by 4 bases and J by 0 bases, with 17 bases between the two germline ends. CDR3 loop: CASSPGPQNLAKNIQYF. The CDR3 coding sequence is TGCGCCAGCAGCCCGGGCCCCCAGAACTTAGCCAAAAACATTCAGTACTTC.

This clone has just one count. The sample has other DNA sequences that encode this CDR3 too. The V gene is TRBV18, the J gene TRBJ1-3; D not resolved. Germline V gives CDR1 KGHSH, CDR2 LQKENI. The CDR3 loop spans 13 amino acids. V was clipped by 2 bases and J by 3 bases, with 5 bases between them. CDR3 coding DNA: TGTGCCAGCTCACCATCAGGTGGAAACACCATATATTTT. Its protein product is CASSPSGGNTIYF.

The J gene is TRBJ2-2, the V gene TRBV9; possible D gene TRBD2, 6 bases. CDR1 SGDLS and CDR2 YYNGEE come from the germline V gene. This CDR3 is 16 amino acids long. V lost 4 bases and J lost 4, with 17 bases in between. The CDR3 region has the DNA TGTGCCAGCAGCCCACGACTAGGCGTGGGCACCGGGGAGCTGTTTTTT. Its translation is CASSPRLGVGTGELFF.

This chain uses TRBV7-2 with TRBJ2-2; D uncertain. Germline V CDR1 and CDR2: SGHTA, FQGNSA. The ends were cut back, 4 bases at V and 1 base at J, with 4 bases in the middle. The CDR3 loop spans 13 amino acids. CDR3 in amino acids: CASSSLNTGELFF. The CDR3, as DNA: TGTGCCAGCAGCTCATTGAACACCGGGGAGCTGTTTTTT.

The CDR3 DNA is TGCGGAGGGGGGGCTGGAACTGAAGCTTTCTTT. Translation: CGGGAGTEAFF. The chain recombines TRBV20-1 with TRBJ1-1; TRBD1 might be the D (6 bases). Germline CDR1 reads DFQATT; CDR2 reads SNEGSKA (reference sequence). The CDR3 extends over 11 amino acids.

This sequence joins TRBV5-1 and TRBJ2-1; 8 positions match TRBD2. The germline CDR1 and CDR2 sequences are SGHRS and YFSETQ. The CDR3 length is 17 residues. V lost 2 bases, J lost 6 bases, and 13 bases stayed unmatched. The CDR3 loop reads CASSLNLGLEVFNEQFF. The DNA of the CDR3 is TGCGCCAGCAGCTTAAATTTGGGACTAGAAGTGTTCAATGAGCAGTTCTTC.

Here the CDR3 DNA reads TGCGCCAGCAGCTTGGTAGGGACCTCGGCCGGGGCCAACGTCCTGACTTTC. It translates to CASSLVGTSAGANVLTF. V is TRBV5-1 and J is TRBJ2-6; either TRBD1 or TRBD2 may fit D (5 bases each). Germline CDR1 is SGHRS and CDR2 is YFSETQ. V was trimmed by 0 bases and J by 4 bases, leaving 14 bases between them. The CDR3 has 17 amino acids.

This sequence joins TRBV25-1 and TRBJ2-7, with 7 bases lining up with TRBD1. Germline-derived CDR1 and CDR2 are MGHDK and SYGVNS. There are 17 residues in the CDR3. The V segment lost 3 bases and the J segment 1 base; nucleotides outside the gene matches: 12. Here the CDR3 reads CASSDSTFRGWSYEQYF. The CDR3, as DNA: TGTGCCAGCAGTGATTCTACCTTCAGGGGGTGGTCCTACGAGCAGTACTTC.

This chain uses TRBV6-1 with TRBJ1-4, with 7 bases lining up with TRBD1. This CDR3 is built from 17 residues. CDR1 and CDR2 (germline): MNHNS, SASEGT. Losses at the gene ends were 2 bases for V and 5 bases for J; bases not matched to a gene: 11. Here the CDR3 reads CASSEHPPRDRNEKLFF. In DNA, the CDR3 is TGTGCCAGCAGTGAACATCCTCCCCGGGACAGAAATGAAAAACTGTTTTTT.

The chain couples TRBV10-3 to TRBJ2-5; 12 bases fit TRBD2. V dropped 4 bases and J dropped 4; count of bases not matched to a gene: 10. The CDR3 is made up of 17 amino acids. Germline assignment: CDR1 ENHRY and CDR2 SYGVKD. The CDR3 coding sequence is TGTGCCATCAGTGGGGTATCTAAGGGACTAGCGGGAGAGACCCAGTACTTC. This gives the protein CAISGVSKGLAGETQYF.

The chain recombines TRBV4-3 with TRBJ2-1; maybe TRBD1 (6 bases). CDR1 and CDR2 from the germline V gene are LGHNA and YSLEER. V gave up 1 base and J gave up 7 bases, with 14 bases separating them. This CDR3 comprises 15 residues. The CDR3 bases are TGCGCCAGCAGCCAAGTGGGGGCGGTACAGAATGAGCAGTTCTTC. This gives the protein CASSQVGAVQNEQFF.